The sequence of this T cell receptor beta chain was determined in a study of identical twins. Whole-study results and caveats: With abundant cord blood beta clonotypes, insertions were fewer; memory repertoires showed no such pattern. Among out-of-frame alpha sequences shared by twins, low generation probability occurred in excess. Monozygotic twin pairs showed more out-of-frame TCR alpha sharing than models estimated. Invariant MAIT and iNKT cells could partly confound zero-insertion analyses.

Using its own MiXCR run on the 5' RACE reads, TCRdb lists one record per CDR3 protein. The data show 350,000 to 400,000 distinct CDR3 sequences, approximately 9.1% seen once. A remark on this clonotype: No antigen is known for it.

The clonotype comes from a woman in her fifties or sixties in good health. Sequences were obtained from naive T cells sorted from blood.

Written as DNA, the CDR3 is TGTGCCAGCAGCACAGAAGCGGGAGTTTCCGAGCAGTACTTC. This translates into CASSTEAGVSEQYF. The gene calls are TRBV7-8 and TRBJ2-7, with TRBD2 matching 8 bases. The CDR3 covers 14 residues. Germline V CDR1 and CDR2: SGHVS, FQNEAQ. The junction had 9 bases not matched to a gene; V was cut back by 5 bases and J by 6 bases.